The T cell receptor beta chain under discussion was sequenced for a study of shared clonotypes between healthy human individuals. Germline assignment: CDR1 MGHDK and CDR2 SYGVNS. V was pared by 3 bases and J by 9 bases, with 5 bases of the junction left unmatched. This CDR3 has 14 residues. Authors' processing steps: Junction-only immunoSEQ data arrived without quality scores, meaning filtering differed. Sequencing used immunoSEQ multiplex PCR; TCRdb keeps in-frame clones, though not all of them. V and J calls and clone size are given by that table; D and trimming were obtained from the DNA. The table has approximately 110,000 clones, 67% seen once. As concerns this clone: What it recognizes is unknown.

General study findings and limits: The naive CD4 repertoires of several donors were compared, and approximately 5% of clonotypes were shared.

The sample was memory CD8+ T cells sorted from blood. Documented subset: CD45RO+ cells pooled with CCR7-negative TemRA cells. This sequence originates from a woman in her 30s in good health. The chain couples TRBV25-1 to TRBJ1-6; 7 nucleotides match TRBD1. The CDR3, as DNA: TGTGCCAGCAGTGATGGAGGGGGCGCTTCACCCCTCCACTTT. Translated: CASSDGGGASPLHF. Based on the CDR3 plus reference TRBV25-1 and TRBJ1-6, the full variable domain is EADIYQTPRYLVIGTGKKITLECSQTMGHDKMYWYQQDPGMELHLIHYSYGVNSTEKGDLSSESTVSRIRTEHFPLTLESARPSHTSQYLCASSDGGGASPLHFGNGTRLTVT.